What follows are 17 T cell receptor beta chains derived from one specimen sequenced in a study of early T cells in non-severe SARS-CoV-2 infection. TCRdb re-derived calls from the 5' RACE reads in MiXCR, one entry per CDR3 protein. The table lists about 100,000 distinct CDR3 sequences, 12% of them singletons, with around 3% in the top ten. Sequenced sample: whole blood. All receptors derive from an adult who was a healthcare worker with PCR-confirmed SARS-CoV-2 infection or an uninfected control (not recorded which).

This clonotype was observed at least ten times. This rearrangement joins TRBV5-1 to TRBJ2-3, with 7 positions matching TRBD2. The ends lost 0 bases at V and 3 bases at J; junction bases unmatched: 7. The CDR3 runs 16 residues. Germline lookup yields CDR1 SGHRS and CDR2 YFSETQ. The CDR3 DNA sequence: TGCGCCAGCAGCTTGGAGCAGAGCGGGGCGACAGATACGCAGTATTTT. It is translated as CASSLEQSGATDTQYF.

Written as DNA, the CDR3 is TGTGCCAGCAGTACACGGACCCAGAAAACCGGGGAGCTGTTTTTT. It codes for CASSTRTQKTGELFF. V usage is TRBV6-6 and J usage is TRBJ2-2; D remains unclear. Deletions cut 5 bases from V and 5 bases from J, with 15 bases between. This CDR3 spans 15 amino acids. Per the germline V gene, CDR1 is MNHNY and CDR2 is SVGAGI (reference sequence).

This clonotype was seen many times. V is TRBV18 and J is TRBJ2-5; 7 bases are a match to TRBD1. Looked up from germline, CDR1 is KGHSH and CDR2 is LQKENI. The CDR3 is made up of 15 amino acids. J was trimmed by 2 bases and V by 1 base; bases with no gene match: 4. CDR3: CASSPQPGQQETQYF. Here the CDR3 DNA reads TGTGCCAGCTCACCACAACCGGGACAGCAAGAGACCCAGTACTTC.

The CDR3 sequence is CASSSRVPGYANEKLFF. The CDR3 bases are TGTGCCAGCAGTTCTAGAGTCCCAGGGTATGCTAATGAAAAACTGTTTTTT. The rearrangement joins TRBV12-3 or TRBV12-4 to TRBJ1-4; the D gene is possibly TRBD1 (5 bases). The CDR3 runs 17 residues. V gave up 4 bases and J gave up 3 bases, with 18 bases separating them.

This clonotype was seen many times. The chain combines TRBV7-2 with TRBJ1-4; no clear D gene. CDR1 and CDR2 (germline): SGHTA, FQGNSA. The CDR3 spans 12 residues. V was cut by 3 bases and J by 5 bases, with 4 bases left in between. CDR3 region: CASSFQNEKLFF. The CDR3 nucleotides are TGTGCCAGCAGCTTCCAAAATGAAAAACTGTTTTTT.

The chain has TRBV3-1 and TRBJ1-1; a possible D gene is TRBD1 (5 bases). V lost 4 bases to trimming and J lost 0 bases, with 12 bases between them. The length of the CDR3 is 15 residues. CDR1 and CDR2 (germline): LGHDT, YNNKEL (reference sequence). CDR3 sequence: CASSPRDRMNTEAFF. The DNA of the CDR3 is TGTGCCAGCAGCCCCAGGGACCGAATGAACACTGAAGCTTTCTTT.

CDR3: CATSDIFSPYEQYF. Here the CDR3 DNA reads TGTGCCACCAGTGATATTTTTAGTCCCTACGAGCAGTACTTC. This rearrangement joins TRBV24-1 to TRBJ2-7, with D unresolved. The V and J ends lost 3 bases and 2 bases respectively, with 10 bases between them. CDR1 is KGHDR, CDR2 SFDVKD, per germline. The CDR3 consists of 14 residues.

The genes are TRBV12-3 or TRBV12-4 and TRBJ1-6, with TRBD1 matching 10 bases. V shed 5 bases, J shed 7 bases, and the junction held 5 bases outside the gene matches. CDR3 length: 15 residues. This CDR3 is CASSPGQGGNSPLHF. CDR3 bases: TGTGCCAGCAGTCCCGGACAGGGGGGAAATTCACCCCTCCACTTT.

This clonotype came up a few times. The chain recombines TRBV9 with TRBJ1-5; D unclear. Germline CDR1 SGDLS, CDR2 YYNGEE. Trimming removed 0 bases at V and 6 bases at J, with 10 bases between. The CDR3 loop spans 14 amino acids. The CDR3 protein is CASSVGDSGQPQHF. CDR3 DNA sequence: TGTGCCAGCAGCGTAGGCGATAGTGGTCAGCCCCAGCATTTT.

In its sample, this clonotype was seen once. One base away lies a much larger clone, so this may be a sequencing read error. The CDR3 is CASSPVRGGVVGELFF. The CDR3 DNA sequence: TGCGCCAGCAGCCCCGTCCGAGGGGGAGTCGTCGGGGAGCTGTTTTTT. This chain uses TRBV4-1 with TRBJ2-2; D possibly corresponds to TRBD1 (6 bases). Trimming left V 4 bases short and J 7 bases short, with 19 bases between. Germline V lookup: CDR1 MGHRA, CDR2 YSYEKL. This CDR3 has 16 residues.

This clonotype has only a few counts. The CDR3 DNA is TGTGCCAGCAGTTTACTGGGACGCCGGCGCGTTTCACCCCTCCACTTT. Its protein is CASSLLGRRRVSPLHF. This chain uses TRBV12-3 or TRBV12-4 with TRBJ1-6; perhaps TRBD1 as D (5 bases). V lost 2 bases, J lost 9 bases, and 17 bases lay in between. The CDR3 runs to 16 residues.

In its sample, this clonotype was seen many times. The V gene is TRBV24-1, the J gene TRBJ2-6; maybe TRBD2 (6 bases). Trimming stripped 6 bases from V and 0 bases from J, with 8 bases between. CDR3 length: 15 amino acids. The germline V gene encodes CDR1 KGHDR and CDR2 SFDVKD. CDR3 sequence reads: CATSNGGSGANVLTF. The CDR3 nucleotides read TGTGCCACCAGTAACGGGGGCTCTGGGGCCAACGTCCTGACTTTC.

This chain connects TRBV7-9 to TRBJ2-3; TRBD2 agrees at 10 bases. The V segment lost 5 bases and the J segment 5 bases; nucleotides outside the gene matches: 10. This CDR3 is built from 16 residues. Germline V CDR1 and CDR2: SEHNR, FQNEAQ (reference sequence). CDR3 coding DNA: TGTGCCAGCAGCCCTAGCGGGGGCTCACGACGAGATACGCAGTATTTT. It yields the protein CASSPSGGSRRDTQYF. The full variable domain, completed using reference TRBV7-9 and TRBJ2-3, is DTGVSQNPRHKITKRGQNVTFRCDPISEHNRLYWYRQTLGQGPEFLTYFQNEAQLEKSRLLSDRFSAERPKGSFSTLEIQRTEQGDSAMYLCASSPSGGSRRDTQYFGPGTRLTVL.

This clonotype was counted many times. The rearrangement uses TRBV2 and TRBJ2-1; D unclear. Trimming shortened V by 7 bases and J by 9 bases, and 19 bases separated the two germline ends. This CDR3 is 14 amino acids long. Germline CDR1 reads SNHLY; CDR2 reads FYNNEI. The CDR3 here is CASTSWSLWGEQFF. CDR3 nucleotides: TGTGCCAGCACCTCCTGGAGCTTGTGGGGTGAGCAGTTCTTC.

This clonotype was found a few times. V gene TRBV5-1 combines with J gene TRBJ2-3; no reliable D call. CDR3 length: 14 amino acids. The ends were cut back, 6 bases at V and 1 base at J, with 12 bases in the middle. Germline assignment: CDR1 SGHRS and CDR2 YFSETQ. DNA for the CDR3: TGCGCCAGCACTATTGGGTCTGGCACAGATACGCAGTATTTT. Its protein is CASTIGSGTDTQYF.

V gene TRBV4-1 combines with J gene TRBJ1-1; maybe TRBD1 (5 bases). Deletions cut 1 base from V and 1 base from J, with 10 bases between. Germline CDR1 is MGHRA and CDR2 is YSYEKL. The CDR3 contains 15 residues. The CDR3 bases are TGCGCCAGCAGCCAAGCCCTTGACAGGAACACTGAAGCTTTCTTT. Translating gives CASSQALDRNTEAFF.

The V gene is TRBV20-1, the J gene TRBJ2-7; TRBD1 matches 7 bases. This CDR3 comprises 13 residues. Unmatched junction bases numbered 4, after V lost 1 base and J lost 4 bases. Per the germline V gene, CDR1 is DFQATT and CDR2 is SNEGSKA (reference sequence). The CDR3 region is CSARAGQRYEQYF. The DNA of the CDR3 is TGCAGTGCTAGAGCGGGACAGCGATACGAGCAGTACTTC.